These 22 T cell receptor beta chains were sequenced from one sample in a study of T cell repertoires in cytomegalovirus infection. TCRdb independently ran MiXCR on the reads; one entry per CDR3 protein. The table includes some 800,000 distinct CDR3 sequences, 30% to 35% detected once. Their target antigens are unknown. The starting material was cultured CD8+ T cells from PBMCs, obtained from culture after CMV antigen stimulation. The receptors here all came from a human donor in good health (CMV status not recorded). Some clones in this sample may be carry-over from other donors' samples.

This clonotype appeared a few times. This chain links TRBV7-2 with TRBJ2-3; TRBD1 matches at 9 bases. Germline-derived CDR1 and CDR2 are SGHTA and FQGNSA. This CDR3 is built from 14 residues. V lost 5 bases to trimming and J lost 6 bases; unmatched junction nucleotides: 6. Written as DNA, the CDR3 is TGTGCCAGCAGCCCCTGGACAGGGGAGGATACGCAGTATTTT. It encodes CASSPWTGEDTQYF.

This clonotype has just a few counts. This rearrangement joins TRBV27 to TRBJ1-1; D uncertain. The V gene's germline CDR1 is MNHEY and CDR2 SMNVEV (reference sequence). This CDR3 spans 14 amino acids. Between the trimmed V and J ends, which lost 1 base and 7 bases, there was a span of 13 bases. The CDR3 sequence: CASSLWEGRSEAFF. The CDR3 DNA reads TGTGCCAGCAGTTTATGGGAGGGTCGGAGTGAAGCTTTCTTT.

The CDR3 DNA is TGTGCCAGCAATCAAGGGGGGCCGAGGAATGAGCAGTTCTTC. It encodes CASNQGGPRNEQFF. The chain employs TRBV12-3 or TRBV12-4 and TRBJ2-1; tentatively, D is TRBD1 or TRBD2 (6 bases each). Trimming shortened V by 7 bases and J by 7 bases, and 17 bases separated the two germline ends. This CDR3 has 14 amino acids.

The chain employs TRBV4-1 and TRBJ2-5, with a weak D call TRBD1 (5 bases). The CDR3 runs to 14 residues. The germline CDR1 and CDR2 sequences are MGHRA and YSYEKL. The ends were cut back, 5 bases at V and 5 bases at J, with 15 bases in the middle. The CDR3 is CASSSRRGGETQYF. DNA for the CDR3: TGCGCCAGCAGCTCAAGAAGGGGCGGCGAGACCCAGTACTTC.

This clonotype has a handful of counts. DNA of the CDR3: TGTGCCAGCAGTTTCGGCTACTCCACCGGGGAGCTGTTTTTT. It yields the protein CASSFGYSTGELFF. V is TRBV12-3 or TRBV12-4 and J is TRBJ2-2; the D is unclear. CDR3 length: 14 residues. Trimming took 3 bases from V and 4 from J, leaving 9 bases between them.

This clonotype was recorded at least ten times. The V gene is TRBV12-3 or TRBV12-4, the J gene TRBJ2-7; 10 nucleotides align to TRBD2. The V segment lost 2 bases and the J segment 7 bases; nucleotides outside the gene matches: 11. There are 16 residues in the CDR3. DNA of the CDR3: TGTGCCAGCAGTTTATCCCCTCCAGCGGGGGGGCGTGAGCAGTACTTC. Its translation: CASSLSPPAGGREQYF.

The chain links TRBV7-9 to TRBJ2-7; the D gene could be TRBD1 or TRBD2 (7 bases each). The CDR3 loop spans 14 amino acids. Germline V gene data show CDR1 as SEHNR and CDR2 as FQNEAQ (reference sequence). V was cut by 5 bases and J by 4 bases, with 15 bases left in between. CDR3 DNA: TGTGCCAGCAGCCAGGGGGGGGCTGGGTACGAGCAGTACTTC. Protein sequence: CASSQGGAGYEQYF. Using reference TRBV7-9 and TRBJ2-7 for the parts outside the CDR3, the full variable domain is DTGVSQNPRHKITKRGQNVTFRCDPISEHNRLYWYRQTLGQGPEFLTYFQNEAQLEKSRLLSDRFSAERPKGSFSTLEIQRTEQGDSAMYLCASSQGGAGYEQYFGPGTRLTVT.

The CDR3 reads CASSLVLGPYEQYF. The CDR3 DNA follows: TGTGCCAGCAGCTTAGTTCTGGGCCCCTACGAGCAGTACTTC. The gene calls are TRBV7-4 and TRBJ2-7; D ambiguous. This CDR3 comprises 14 residues. In germline, CDR1 is SGHVT, CDR2 SQSDAQ. Deletions cut 1 base from V and 2 bases from J, with 9 bases between.

This chain joins TRBV7-3 and TRBJ2-1, with 15 bases identical to TRBD2. V was clipped by 5 bases and J by 0 bases; unmatched bases: 8. The CDR3 contains 19 residues. Looked up from germline, CDR1 is SGHTA and CDR2 is FQGTGA. The CDR3 region has the DNA TGTGCCAGCAGCCCCCCGGGACTAGCGGGGGGCCTCTCCTACAATGAGCAGTTCTTC. This translates into CASSPPGLAGGLSYNEQFF.

The chain joins TRBV5-1 to TRBJ1-4, with 7 bases matching TRBD1. The V segment lost 4 bases and the J segment 8 bases; nucleotides outside the gene matches: 14. The CDR3 loop spans 16 amino acids. The germline CDR1 and CDR2 sequences are SGHRS and YFSETQ. In DNA form, the CDR3 reads TGCGCCAGCAGCCCTGGACAGGCCTTGAATTGGGAAAAACTGTTTTTT. Residues: CASSPGQALNWEKLFF.

This rearrangement joins TRBV6-2 or TRBV6-3 to TRBJ2-7; tentative D call: TRBD2 (6 bases). CDR1 and CDR2 (germline): MNHEY, SVGEGT. V dropped 4 bases and J dropped 6 bases, with 16 bases sitting between them. The CDR3 consists of 14 residues. This CDR3 reads CASSSLGGLGEQYV. CDR3 coding DNA: TGTGCCAGCAGTTCCCTTGGGGGACTTGGCGAGCAGTACGTC.

This clonotype was found many times. At one boundary the junction diverges from the germline segment, which might be a read error. CDR3 amino acids: CASSPEGNQPQHF. The DNA for the CDR3 is TGTGCCAGCTCACCCGAGGGAAATCAGCCCCAGCATTTT. The chain carries TRBV5-1 and TRBJ1-5; D is unclear. Germline V gene lookup returns CDR1 SGHRS and CDR2 YFSETQ. The CDR3 runs 13 residues.

The V gene is TRBV20-1, the J gene TRBJ1-3; D gene ambiguous. The V end lost 1 base, the J end lost 2 bases, and 9 bases lay between the germline ends. The germline V gene encodes CDR1 DFQATT and CDR2 SNEGSKA (reference sequence). This CDR3 has 14 residues. In nucleotides, the CDR3 is TGCAGTGCTAGAGGTGTCTTACCTGGAAACACCATATATTTT. It codes for CSARGVLPGNTIYF.

This clonotype came up many times. V and J are TRBV7-8 and TRBJ2-3; TRBD1 matches 10 bases. The CDR3 has 15 residues. The ends lost 5 bases at V and 2 bases at J; junction bases unmatched: 4. Germline CDR1 reads SGHVS; CDR2 reads FQNEAQ. The CDR3 DNA is TGTGCCAGCAGCCCCGGGACAGGGGCCACAGATACGCAGTATTTT. Translated, it gives CASSPGTGATDTQYF.

J is TRBJ2-3 and V is TRBV9; 7 nucleotides agree with TRBD2. The germline V gene has CDR1 SGDLS and CDR2 YYNGEE. The CDR3 has 16 amino acids. The V gene end was trimmed by 1 base and the J gene end by 0 bases; junction bases not matched to a gene: 5. The CDR3 DNA reads TGTGCCAGCAGCGTATCAGCGGGGAGGAGCACAGATACGCAGTATTTT. Its protein is CASSVSAGRSTDTQYF.

This clonotype occurred many times. CDR3 region: CASSSGVFGYNEQFF. The CDR3 coding sequence is TGTGCCAGCAGCTCGGGGGTTTTCGGCTACAATGAGCAGTTCTTC. This sequence joins TRBV7-8 and TRBJ2-1; D may be TRBD2 (6 bases). V lost 4 bases to trimming and J lost 3 bases, with 13 bases between them. Germline CDR1 reads SGHVS; CDR2 reads FQNEAQ. The CDR3 length is 15 residues.

This clonotype was picked up a small number of times. The chain uses TRBV6-5 and TRBJ1-5; D gene ambiguous. CDR1 is MNHEY, CDR2 SVGAGI, per germline. This CDR3 has 13 residues. V was trimmed by 1 base and J by 9 bases, leaving 10 bases between them. The CDR3 spells CASSYLREWPQHF. The CDR3, as DNA: TGTGCCAGCAGTTACTTGAGGGAGTGGCCCCAGCATTTT.

The rearrangement uses TRBV6-1 and TRBJ2-1, with 9 bases lining up with TRBD2. Germline V gene lookup returns CDR1 MNHNS and CDR2 SASEGT. The CDR3 is 15 amino acids. Losses at the gene ends were 2 bases for V and 2 bases for J; bases not matched to a gene: 1. The CDR3: CASSERTSAYNEQFF. The CDR3, as DNA: TGTGCCAGCAGTGAAAGGACTAGCGCCTACAATGAGCAGTTCTTC.

This clonotype was seen a few times. The CDR3 region is CASSLPTGGANTGELFF. CDR3 nucleotides: TGTGCCAGCAGCTTACCGACGGGGGGGGCAAACACCGGGGAGCTGTTTTTT. This chain links TRBV7-6 with TRBJ2-2; 8 nucleotides align to TRBD2. V gave up 2 bases and J gave up 2 bases; unmatched junction bases: 7. Germline CDR1 and CDR2: SGHVS and FNYEAQ. This CDR3 spans 17 amino acids.

This rearrangement joins TRBV27 to TRBJ1-2; 7 bases are shared with TRBD1. CDR3 length equals 14 residues. V shed 3 bases, J shed 4 bases, and the junction held 5 bases outside the gene matches. The germline CDR1 and CDR2 sequences are MNHEY and SMNVEV (reference sequence). CDR3 nucleotide sequence: TGTGCCAGCAGTTTTCAAGGGGGCAGCTATGGCTACACCTTC. Protein product: CASSFQGGSYGYTF.

The chain links TRBV28 to TRBJ2-7; weak D call: TRBD1 (5 bases). With 6 bases removed from V and 1 base from J, the gap between germline ends came to 10 bases. Per the germline V gene, CDR1 is MDHEN and CDR2 is SYDVKM. The CDR3 is 13 residues long. The CDR3 loop is CASRPGLSYEQYV. Written as DNA, the CDR3 is TGTGCCAGCAGACCAGGGCTTTCCTACGAGCAGTACGTC.

This clonotype turned up a few times. The chain employs TRBV19 and TRBJ2-1; 12 nucleotides align to TRBD1. CDR3 length equals 17 residues. V was pared by 4 bases and J by 4 bases, with 8 bases of the junction left unmatched. Germline lookup yields CDR1 LNHDA and CDR2 SQIVND (reference sequence). The CDR3 nucleotides read TGTGCCAGTAGTAGGGACAGGGGGCGCAAAATTTACAATGAGCAGTTCTTC. Translation gives CASSRDRGRKIYNEQFF.